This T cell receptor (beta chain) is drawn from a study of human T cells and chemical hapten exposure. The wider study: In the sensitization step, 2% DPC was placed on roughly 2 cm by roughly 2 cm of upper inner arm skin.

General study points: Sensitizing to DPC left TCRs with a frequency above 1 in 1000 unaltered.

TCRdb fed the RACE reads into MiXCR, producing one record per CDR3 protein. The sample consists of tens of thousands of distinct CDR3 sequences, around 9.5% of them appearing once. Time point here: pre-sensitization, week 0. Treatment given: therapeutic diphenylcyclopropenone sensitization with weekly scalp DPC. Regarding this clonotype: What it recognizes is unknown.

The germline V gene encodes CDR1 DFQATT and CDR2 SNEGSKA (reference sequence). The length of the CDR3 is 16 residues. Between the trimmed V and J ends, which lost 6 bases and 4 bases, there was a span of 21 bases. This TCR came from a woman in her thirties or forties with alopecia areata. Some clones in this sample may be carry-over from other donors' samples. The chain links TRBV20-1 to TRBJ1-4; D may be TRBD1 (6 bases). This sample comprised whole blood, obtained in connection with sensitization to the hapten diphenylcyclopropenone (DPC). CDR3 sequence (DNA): TGCAGTGCCCCGTTTAGGGGGAGTACATATAATGAAAAACTGTTTTTT. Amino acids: CSAPFRGSTYNEKLFF.